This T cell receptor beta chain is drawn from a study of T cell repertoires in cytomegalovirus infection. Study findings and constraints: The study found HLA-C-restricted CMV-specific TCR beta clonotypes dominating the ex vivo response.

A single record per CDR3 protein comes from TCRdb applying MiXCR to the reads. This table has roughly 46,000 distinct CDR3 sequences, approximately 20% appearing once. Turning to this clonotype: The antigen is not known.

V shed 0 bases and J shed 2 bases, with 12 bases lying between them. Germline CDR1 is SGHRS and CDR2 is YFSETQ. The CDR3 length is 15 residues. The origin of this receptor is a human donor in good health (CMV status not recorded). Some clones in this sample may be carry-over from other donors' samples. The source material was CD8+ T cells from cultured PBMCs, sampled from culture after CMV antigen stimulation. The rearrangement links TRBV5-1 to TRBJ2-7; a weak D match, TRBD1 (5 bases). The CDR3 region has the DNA TGCGCCAGCAGCTTGGAGGCAGGGCCCACCTACGAGCAGTACTTC. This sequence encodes CASSLEAGPTYEQYF.